This T cell receptor (beta chain) is drawn from a study of blood T cell repertoires in COVID-19. A single count supports this clone. Germline V gene lookup returns CDR1 MDHEN and CDR2 SYDVKM. V dropped 10 bases and J dropped 4 bases, with 11 bases sitting between them. The CDR3 runs to 11 residues. The data were produced by immunoSEQ multiplex PCR, yet TCRdb's version contains in-frame clones alone and is incomplete. Of a few hundred thousand clones in the sample, around 86% were seen once. The V call is TRBV28, the J call TRBJ2-7; a weak D match, TRBD2 (6 bases). The TCR was taken from a woman aged 40 to 55 who had recovered from COVID-19. Specimen: peripheral blood. CDR3 sequence: CATGRFYEQYF. The CDR3 bases are TGTGCCACTGGGAGGTTTTACGAGCAGTACTTC.